This T cell receptor (beta chain) was identified in a study of blood T cell repertoires in COVID-19. Study as a whole: COVID-19 samples collected from the United States, Italy and Spain covered acute and convalescent phases. The analysed material was cDNA or gDNA that came from T cells, B-cell-depleted T cells, or PBMCs.

This clone was counted a single time. Per the authors' pipeline: From reference gene primer amplification, estimates of nucleated cell counts were derived. This table comes from immunoSEQ multiplex PCR, and its TCRdb copy is limited to in-frame clones, with some not included. That table is the source of V, J and clone size, and D and trimming were worked out from the DNA. The sample yields 35,000 to 40,000 clones, 85% to 90% seen once. CDR3 length equals 14 residues. CDR1 is MGHDK, CDR2 SYGVNS, per germline. V shed 7 bases and J 3 bases; nucleotides not matched to a gene: 5. Source material: peripheral blood. The chain carries TRBV25-1 and TRBJ1-3, with 8 nucleotides matching TRBD1. The sequence came from a man aged 65-85 years with acute or convalescent COVID-19. The CDR3 region is CASTSTGDGNTIYF. CDR3 nucleotide sequence: TGTGCCAGCACCTCGACAGGGGATGGAAACACCATATATTTT. Full variable domain (remainder filled in from reference TRBV25-1 and TRBJ1-3): EADIYQTPRYLVIGTGKKITLECSQTMGHDKMYWYQQDPGMELHLIHYSYGVNSTEKGDLSSESTVSRIRTEHFPLTLESARPSHTSQYLCASTSTGDGNTIYFGEGSWLTVV.